What follows are 9 T cell receptor beta chains derived from one specimen sequenced in a study of T-cell memory formation after mild COVID-19. TCRdb analysed the 5' RACE reads with MiXCR anew, one entry per CDR3 protein. This table holds fewer than 250,000 distinct CDR3 sequences, under 12% found once. The sequenced sample was PBMCs or a T cell subset sorted from them (not recorded which). These receptors all come from a man aged 18 to 30 who had mild COVID-19 (a few samples of this study predate the infection). Cell type and time point are not known.

There are many counts of this clonotype. This CDR3 is CASSTGPSYNEQFF. The CDR3, as DNA: TGCGCCAGCAGCACCGGACCCAGCTACAATGAGCAGTTCTTC. The chain has TRBV5-1 and TRBJ2-1; no definite D call. Trimming pared 4 bases from V and 3 bases from J, leaving 11 bases between. Looked up from germline, CDR1 is SGHRS and CDR2 is YFSETQ. This CDR3 is built from 14 residues. Full variable domain (rest looked up from reference TRBV5-1 and TRBJ2-1): KAGVTQTPRYLIKTRGQQVTLSCSPISGHRSVSWYQQTPGQGLQFLFEYFSETQRNKGNFPGRFSGRQFSNSRSEMNVSTLELGDSALYLCASSTGPSYNEQFFGPGTRLTVL.

The chain employs TRBV3-1 and TRBJ2-1; 11 nucleotides line up with TRBD2. V shed 4 bases and J 10 bases; nucleotides not matched to a gene: 15. Germline-derived CDR1 and CDR2 are LGHDT and YNNKEL (reference sequence). CDR3 length: 17 residues. CDR3 DNA: TGTGCCAGCAGCCCACGAGGAGGAACTAGCGGGGGTCGGGAGCAGTTCTTC. This sequence encodes CASSPRGGTSGGREQFF.

This clonotype was counted a few times. This rearrangement joins TRBV3-1 to TRBJ2-7; no firm D call. The CDR3 contains 13 residues. The germline V and J ends were trimmed by 5 bases and 6 bases, with 14 bases remaining between them. CDR1 LGHDT and CDR2 YNNKEL come from the germline V gene (reference sequence). Here the CDR3 DNA reads TGTGCCAGCAGCAACGGGCGAGCGAGCGAGCAGTACTTC. It encodes CASSNGRASEQYF.

The chain links TRBV5-4 to TRBJ2-2; no clear D gene. The germline V gene has CDR1 SGHNT and CDR2 YYREEE (reference sequence). The CDR3 totals 13 residues. The V gene lost 3 bases and the J gene lost 5 bases, with 8 bases spanning the gap. The CDR3 bases are TGTGCCAGCAGCTCGTTGGGTACCGGGGAGCTGTTTTTT. Translation gives CASSSLGTGELFF.

This clonotype was counted between two and nine times. V and J are TRBV4-2 and TRBJ2-5, with D hard to call. CDR3 length: 12 residues. Trimming pared 0 bases from V and 6 bases from J, leaving 5 bases between. Germline CDR1 is LGHNA and CDR2 is YNFKEQ. Here the CDR3 reads CASSQERQTQYF. As DNA, the CDR3 is TGTGCCAGCAGCCAAGAGCGACAGACCCAGTACTTC.

The rearrangement uses TRBV30 and TRBJ2-2; 8 bases align to TRBD2. The CDR3 spans 15 residues. The germline V gene encodes CDR1 GTSNPN and CDR2 SVGIG (reference sequence). J lost 10 bases, V lost 3 bases, and 13 bases had no gene match. The CDR3 region has the DNA TGTGCCTGGAGCCAAGCCCTAGCGGGCCTGCCGGAGCTGTTTTTT. Amino acids: CAWSQALAGLPELFF.

This clonotype was recorded at least ten times. The gene calls are TRBV5-4 and TRBJ2-1; D is uncertain. Per the germline V gene, CDR1 is SGHNT and CDR2 is YYREEE (reference sequence). V was trimmed by 4 bases and J by 8 bases, leaving 19 bases between them. CDR3 length: 15 amino acids. This CDR3 reads CASSRASVGGDEQFF. The CDR3 nucleotides read TGTGCCAGCAGCCGGGCCTCGGTAGGTGGCGATGAGCAGTTCTTC.

This clonotype turned up a few times. This chain connects TRBV7-2 to TRBJ1-4; D perhaps matches TRBD1 (6 bases). V was trimmed by 5 bases and J by 7 bases, leaving 11 bases between them. The CDR3 loop spans 13 amino acids. Germline assignment: CDR1 SGHTA and CDR2 FQGNSA. The CDR3 nucleotides are TGTGCCAGCAGCCAGCCGGACAGTGAAAAACTGTTTTTT. Translating it yields CASSQPDSEKLFF.

Only a few counts were recorded for this clonotype. The rearrangement joins TRBV5-1 to TRBJ2-7; D may be TRBD1 or TRBD2 (5 bases each). Germline V lookup: CDR1 SGHRS, CDR2 YFSETQ. This CDR3 comprises 15 residues. The ends were cut back, 0 bases at V and 2 bases at J, with 12 bases in the middle. CDR3 sequence (DNA): TGCGCCAGCAGCTTGGCGCTCGGGGCTACCTACGAGCAGTACTTC. Protein product: CASSLALGATYEQYF.